The entry below gives a single T cell receptor beta chain sequence along with its context. Its specificity is not known. Deletions cut 8 bases from V and 1 base from J, with 12 bases between. The CDR3 sequence is 14 residues long. Germline V CDR1 and CDR2: SGHTA, FQGNSA. The sample belongs to a study of shared clonotypes between healthy human individuals. Regarding the study as a whole: All-four-donor shared clonotypes had higher generation probabilities than non-shared clonotypes did. Of the naive CD4 clonotypes, roughly 5.5% were shared across several donors. Large sequencing depth failed to make sorted-subset sequencing complete, rarefaction showed.

Assay execution took place at the deep level. Generated by immunoSEQ multiplex PCR, the TCRdb table keeps only in-frame clones and is missing some. The sample consists of 1.5 million to 1.9 million clones, around 98% of them appearing once. The receptor comes from a man aged 30 to 45 in good health. Sequencing input: naive CD4+ T cells sorted from blood. Subset denoted: CD45RA+ positively selected. V and J are TRBV7-2 and TRBJ1-3; D is unclear. The CDR3 protein is CASSGVWSGNTIYF. The CDR3 DNA reads as TGTGCCAGCTCCGGGGTATGGTCTGGAAACACCATATATTTT.